Shown below are 25 T cell receptor beta chains from a single sample sequenced in a study of blood T cell repertoires in COVID-19. Method: immunoSEQ multiplex PCR; TCRdb's copy keeps in-frame clones and lacks some. In the table there are some 250,000 clones, 80% to 90% of which are singletons. The sequenced sample was peripheral blood. The source of these receptors is a man aged 25-45 years who had recovered from COVID-19.

V gene TRBV30 combines with J gene TRBJ1-5; 7 nucleotides align to TRBD1. From germline, CDR1 is GTSNPN and CDR2 SVGIG (reference sequence). V dropped 2 bases and J dropped 5; count of bases not matched to a gene: 6. The CDR3 is 14 amino acids. The DNA of the CDR3 is TGTGCCTGGAGTACAGGGGCCTCCTATCAGCCCCAGCATTTT. Translating it yields CAWSTGASYQPQHF.

The table lists this clone with a few counts. The chain recombines TRBV6-5 with TRBJ2-3; 8 bases agree with TRBD2. Looked up from germline, CDR1 is MNHEY and CDR2 is SVGAGI. V dropped 5 bases and J dropped 1; count of bases not matched to a gene: 2. The CDR3 totals 14 residues. CDR3 in amino acids: CASSTAGGTDTQYF. CDR3 in DNA: TGTGCCAGCAGTACAGCGGGGGGCACAGATACGCAGTATTTT.

The chain combines TRBV4-2 with TRBJ1-2, with D possibly TRBD1 on 6 matching bases. Trimming shortened V by 4 bases and J by 8 bases, and 17 bases separated the two germline ends. This CDR3 is built from 14 residues. CDR1 and CDR2 (germline): LGHNA, YNFKEQ. The CDR3 DNA reads TGTGCCAGCAGCCCGGACAGCTATTCTATGGGCTACACCTTC. Translation gives CASSPDSYSMGYTF.

A note on this clone: A far larger clone lies a single base away; this is likely a read error. DNA for the CDR3: TGTGCCAGCAGCCGGGGGTACGAGCAGTACTTC. This encodes CASSRGYEQYF. The J gene is TRBJ2-7, the V gene TRBV6-5; tentatively, D is TRBD2 (6 bases). The CDR3 has 11 residues. V was pared by 6 bases and J by 4 bases, with 7 bases between. Germline loops: CDR1 MNHEY, CDR2 SVGAGI.

The rearrangement joins TRBV9 to TRBJ1-3; D is perhaps TRBD1 (5 bases). V lost 0 bases, J lost 0 bases, and 10 bases lay in between. The length of the CDR3 is 16 residues. Germline V gene sequence: CDR1 SGDLS, CDR2 YYNGEE. CDR3: CASSVEGQSSGNTIYF. For the CDR3, the DNA is TGTGCCAGCAGCGTAGAAGGACAATCCTCTGGAAACACCATATATTTT.

The chain combines TRBV24-1 with TRBJ1-1; perhaps TRBD1 as D (6 bases). Germline V gene lookup returns CDR1 KGHDR and CDR2 SFDVKD. Trimming stripped 4 bases from V and 4 bases from J, with 15 bases between. The CDR3 sequence is 15 residues long. In DNA form, the CDR3 reads TGTGCCACCAGTGACCCAGGGGCGGGGGGCACTGAAGCTTTCTTT. Translation: CATSDPGAGGTEAFF.

The sample holds a few counts of this clone. The chain recombines TRBV5-1 with TRBJ1-1; 10 bases are shared with TRBD1. With V trimmed by 4 bases and J by 3 bases, 15 bases remained unmatched. Germline V lookup: CDR1 SGHRS, CDR2 YFSETQ. This CDR3 region has 18 residues. The chain's CDR3 is CASSPPRQGAAKDTEAFF. The CDR3 region has the DNA TGCGCCAGCAGCCCTCCCCGACAGGGGGCAGCTAAGGACACTGAAGCTTTCTTT.

The chain links TRBV2 to TRBJ1-4; D is undetermined. In germline, CDR1 is SNHLY, CDR2 FYNNEI. CDR3 length: 15 amino acids. V lost 3 bases and J lost 8, with 16 bases in between. The CDR3 spells CASSDSVGLGEKLFF. CDR3 sequence (DNA): TGTGCCAGCAGTGACTCGGTTGGTCTCGGGGAAAAACTGTTTTTT.

J is TRBJ2-2 and V is TRBV9, with 11 bases matching TRBD2. V lost 5 bases to trimming and J lost 1 base; unmatched junction nucleotides: 4. Germline V gene sequence: CDR1 SGDLS, CDR2 YYNGEE. There are 16 residues in the CDR3. As DNA, the CDR3 is TGTGCCAGCAGTCCCCTAGCGGGGGGGAACACCGGGGAGCTGTTTTTT. Its translation: CASSPLAGGNTGELFF.

This clone has only a few counts. V gene TRBV10-1 combines with J gene TRBJ2-7; 10 bases align to TRBD1. The CDR3 spans 14 residues. Losses at the gene ends were 5 bases for V and 5 bases for J; bases not matched to a gene: 6. The V gene's germline CDR1 is WNHNN and CDR2 SYGVQD (reference sequence). In DNA form, the CDR3 reads TGCGCCAGCAGTCGGGACAGGGGTACCCACGAGCAGTACTTC. Translated: CASSRDRGTHEQYF.

The CDR3 DNA is TGTGCCAGCAGTTTAGGGGAGCTTCCAGAGCAGTTCTTC. This codes for CASSLGELPEQFF. This chain joins TRBV12-3 or TRBV12-4 and TRBJ2-1, with D possibly TRBD2 on 5 matching bases. V was shortened by 1 base and J by 10 bases, with 11 bases between the two germline ends. The CDR3 has 13 residues.

The V gene is TRBV7-2, the J gene TRBJ1-2; the D gene is possibly TRBD1 (5 bases). The CDR3 has 17 amino acids. V was shortened by 0 bases and J by 10 bases, with 24 bases between the two germline ends. The V gene's germline CDR1 is SGHTA and CDR2 FQGNSA. DNA of the CDR3: TGTGCCAGCAGCTTAGCAATGGGGCAACAAAGCTTTGGAACCTACACCTTC. Amino acids: CASSLAMGQQSFGTYTF.

This sequence joins TRBV10-1 and TRBJ1-1; D is perhaps TRBD1 (5 bases). The CDR3 extends over 13 amino acids. Germline V gives CDR1 WNHNN, CDR2 SYGVQD (reference sequence). Trimming removed 6 bases at V and 6 bases at J, with 14 bases between. The CDR3 nucleotides read TGCGCCAGCAGGGGGGAGCGGGGAGCTGAAGCTTTCTTT. Amino acids: CASRGERGAEAFF.

V and J are TRBV13 and TRBJ2-1, with 11 positions matching TRBD2. Germline V lookup: CDR1 PRHDT, CDR2 FYEKMQ (reference sequence). Trimming at V came to 5 bases and at J to 8 bases, leaving 8 bases not matched to a gene. The CDR3 has 15 residues. CDR3 amino acids: CASSMLAGGLDEQFF. In nucleotides, the CDR3 is TGTGCCAGCAGCATGCTAGCGGGGGGCTTAGATGAGCAGTTCTTC.

This chain joins TRBV5-4 and TRBJ1-2; D remains ambiguous. The CDR3 has 12 residues. The germline gives CDR1 SGHNT, CDR2 YYREEE (reference sequence). Deletions cut 8 bases from V and 0 bases from J, with 8 bases between. CDR3 sequence: CARAVSNYGYTF. Written as DNA, the CDR3 is TGTGCCAGGGCAGTCTCTAACTATGGCTACACCTTC.

This chain uses TRBV6-5 with TRBJ2-4; possibly TRBD2 for D (5 bases). The CDR3 extends over 13 amino acids. Germline loops: CDR1 MNHEY, CDR2 SVGAGI. Trimming stripped 5 bases from V and 11 bases from J, with 16 bases between. The CDR3 bases are TGTGCCAGCAGTACCTTCCGGAGGAGAGTTCAGTACTTC. It translates to CASSTFRRRVQYF.

This chain joins TRBV27 and TRBJ1-3; D is unclear. The germline V gene has CDR1 MNHEY and CDR2 SMNVEV (reference sequence). The CDR3 spans 14 residues. Trimming cost V 2 bases and J 0 bases, with 5 bases left between them. The CDR3 region has the DNA TGTGCCAGCAGTTTAAGGAGCTCTGGAAACACCATATATTTT. Translation: CASSLRSSGNTIYF.

In its sample, this clone was seen once. The chain has TRBV27 and TRBJ1-6; the D is unclear. CDR3 length: 15 amino acids. The V end lost 0 bases, the J end lost 7 bases, and 10 bases lay between the germline ends. The germline CDR1 and CDR2 sequences are MNHEY and SMNVEV (reference sequence). As DNA, the CDR3 is TGTGCCAGCAGTTTATCTACCGGGAACAATTCACCCCTCCACTTT. Encoded protein: CASSLSTGNNSPLHF.

V and J are TRBV5-1 and TRBJ2-2; 8 bases line up with TRBD1. The trim removed 4 bases at V and 1 base at J, leaving 6 bases unmatched. Germline CDR1 SGHRS, CDR2 YFSETQ. This CDR3 is built from 16 residues. The CDR3 DNA reads as TGCGCCAGCAGCATTGACAGGGGCATGAACACCGGGGAGCTGTTTTTT. It specifies CASSIDRGMNTGELFF.

This chain links TRBV5-1 with TRBJ1-5; tentatively, D is TRBD1 (6 bases). This CDR3 is 18 amino acids long. Between the trimmed V and J ends, which lost 0 bases and 1 base, there was a span of 17 bases. CDR1 and CDR2 from the germline V gene are SGHRS and YFSETQ. The CDR3 spells CASSLGSGGGMSNQPQHF. The CDR3 nucleotides read TGCGCCAGCAGCTTGGGATCGGGGGGCGGAATGAGCAATCAGCCCCAGCATTTT.

The chain couples TRBV28 to TRBJ2-6; unclear D gene. CDR3 size: 15 residues. Trimming cost V 2 bases and J 1 base, with 6 bases left between them. Germline assignment: CDR1 MDHEN and CDR2 SYDVKM. The CDR3 spells CASSLTHSGANVLTF. The CDR3, as DNA: TGTGCCAGCAGTTTAACACATTCTGGGGCCAACGTCCTGACTTTC.

J is TRBJ2-7 and V is TRBV7-8; 8 nucleotides line up with TRBD1. Germline V CDR1 and CDR2: SGHVS, FQNEAQ. V dropped 5 bases and J dropped 6; count of bases not matched to a gene: 3. The CDR3 is 12 residues long. CDR3 protein: CASSRTGIEQYF. The CDR3 nucleotides read TGTGCCAGCAGCCGGACAGGGATCGAGCAGTACTTC.

The rearrangement uses TRBV10-2 and TRBJ1-1; unclear D gene. The CDR3 sequence is 14 residues long. The germline V gene has CDR1 WSHSY and CDR2 SAAADI. V was pared by 3 bases and J by 0 bases, with 8 bases between. Here the CDR3 DNA reads TGCGCCAGCAGTGATTCGGGGTTGAACACTGAAGCTTTCTTT. The encoded protein is CASSDSGLNTEAFF.

The chain has TRBV15 and TRBJ2-7; TRBD2 matches at 7 bases. Germline lookup yields CDR1 LNHNV and CDR2 YYDKDF (reference sequence). The length of the CDR3 is 15 residues. Unmatched junction bases numbered 5, after V lost 0 bases and J lost 3 bases. CDR3: CATSRDPASGYEQYF. The CDR3 bases are TGTGCCACCAGCAGAGATCCTGCTAGCGGCTACGAGCAGTACTTC.

The rearrangement uses TRBV7-2 and TRBJ1-3, with 9 bases that match TRBD1. The CDR3 sequence is 16 residues long. The germline V gene has CDR1 SGHTA and CDR2 FQGNSA. V trimming: 8 bases; J trimming: 0 bases; junction bases outside the gene matches: 8. The CDR3 is CASFETGQGSGNTIYF. DNA for the CDR3: TGTGCCAGCTTCGAAACGGGACAGGGCTCTGGAAACACCATATATTTT.